The rows below give T cell receptor beta chains drawn from one sample of a study of T cells after yellow fever vaccination. TCRdb independently ran MiXCR on the 5' RACE reads; one entry per CDR3 protein. The sample holds some 200,000 distinct CDR3 sequences, roughly 9.6% seen once. Sample: CD8+ T cells sorted from PBMCs, taken 15 days after the yellow fever booster vaccination. The receptor source for this set is a man aged 18 to 30 who received the YFV17D yellow fever vaccine. CDR3s include the opening cysteine and the closing phenylalanine or tryptophan.

v_gene	CDR3aa
TRBV20-1	CSADQGPSYNEQFF
TRBV9	CASSVSSGANVLTF
TRBV19	CASSIGQGASWYNEQFF
TRBV6-1	CASSPWGGNTEAFF
TRBV29-1	CSVVGGRSYEQYF
TRBV20-1	CSASGYTF
TRBV7-3	CASSLGAGRSDTQYF
TRBV5-8	CASSGPGQGKHSYEQYF
TRBV6-6	CASSYSGVPSTHTGDTQYF
TRBV28	CASRSTEGKNQPQHF
TRBV4-2	CASSQENWIDYGYTF
TRBV20-1	CSARDRAGVGDTQYF
TRBV9	CASSVVPRGNTDTQYF
TRBV11-2	CASSSGSGTAETQYF
TRBV5-1	CASSLDQGRPGELFF
TRBV12-3/TRBV12-4	CASSHTTGTDTQYF
TRBV6-2/TRBV6-3	CASSYLGDSNQPQHF
TRBV11-2	CASSSLSYELFF
TRBV10-2	CASSLNSYNEQFF
TRBV27	CASRRDGRSNQPQHF
TRBV4-3	CASSQVLGTPYEQYF
TRBV7-9	CASSYGLAAQETQYF
TRBV11-2	CASSLDYLPDTQYF
TRBV12-3/TRBV12-4	CASSGGASSTDTQYF
TRBV12-3/TRBV12-4	CASSLRANEQYF
TRBV6-5	CASSSGTDSYNEQFF
TRBV3-1	CASSHLEGTENTEAFF
TRBV9	CASSPTGGGQETQYF
TRBV23-1	CASRGDYNEQFF
TRBV4-3	CASSHGVAGGDNEQFF
TRBV11-2	CASSRINSNTGELFF
TRBV7-2	CASSWSPRPGELFF
TRBV28	CASRGGGPKPQHF
TRBV7-9	CASSLAPTSAEQETQHF
TRBV18	CAVQSWDTEAFF
TRBV6-6	CASSFQDFYGYTF
TRBV4-1	CASSLQTDSNQPQHF
TRBV18	CASSPPVPDTQYF
TRBV4-3	CASSQDPGTNEKLFF
TRBV27	CASRDGSANQPQHF
TRBV7-9	CASTPPGYNSPLHF
TRBV6-6	CASSEDRAFTDTQYF
TRBV27	CACRPAGDDTQYF
TRBV9	CASSGLQGEYGYTF
TRBV20-1	CSARTSGGPDIQYF
TRBV18	CASSRGVGSYEQYF
TRBV6-2/TRBV6-3	CASSNRGGQPQHF
TRBV4-1	CASSPGGTRVDNIQYF
TRBV4-3	CASSHRASTDTQYF
TRBV7-6	CASSFGQGVNEQFF
TRBV20-1	CSAREGQGIFYGYTF
TRBV5-4	CASSLGQRVSDEQFF
TRBV7-8	CASSSRLNPYEQYF